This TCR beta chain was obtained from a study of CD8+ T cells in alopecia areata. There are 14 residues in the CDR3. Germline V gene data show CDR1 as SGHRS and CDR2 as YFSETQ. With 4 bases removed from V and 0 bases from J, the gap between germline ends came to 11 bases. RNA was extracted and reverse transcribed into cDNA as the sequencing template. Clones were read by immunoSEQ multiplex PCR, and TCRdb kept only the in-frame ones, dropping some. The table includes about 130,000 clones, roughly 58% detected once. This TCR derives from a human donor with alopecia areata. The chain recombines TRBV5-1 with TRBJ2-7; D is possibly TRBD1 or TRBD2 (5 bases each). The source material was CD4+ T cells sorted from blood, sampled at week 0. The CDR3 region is CASSPGRNSYEQYF. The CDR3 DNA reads TGCGCCAGCAGCCCGGGACGGAACTCCTACGAGCAGTACTTC.